Presented here are 18 T cell receptor beta chains from one specimen sequenced in a study of T cells in women clearing cervical HPV infection. Measured with immunoSEQ multiplex PCR; TCRdb has only the in-frame clones, and not every one. This table holds tens of thousands of clones. Sequences were obtained from blood buffy coat. These receptors all come from a woman between 18 and 75 years old with a cervical HPV16 infection that either progressed to CIN3+ or cleared (not recorded which).

Remarks on this clone: A read error may produce the germline difference seen at one junction end. The read terminates 3 residues before the CDR3 end, so the remaining end is supplied by the germline J gene. This chain joins TRBV20-1 and TRBJ2-3; TRBD2 matches 10 bases. The CDR3 is made up of 18 amino acids. Looked up from germline, CDR1 is DFQATT and CDR2 is SNEGSKA (reference sequence). The CDR3 bases that were read are TGCAGTGCCAGAGCTCCCGAACAGGGACTAGCGCGGGCAGATACG. It codes for CSARAPEQGLARADT. The full CDR3 protein reads CSARAPEQGLARADTQYF.

Concerning this clone: The read gets to within 3 residues of the CDR3 end, and the germline J gene fills in the rest. The J gene is TRBJ2-3, the V gene TRBV7-6, with 9 bases matching TRBD1. Trimming at V came to 2 bases and at J to 4 bases, leaving 7 bases not matched to a gene. CDR1 SGHVS and CDR2 FNYEAQ come from the germline V gene. CDR3 length: 16 residues. CDR3 bases read: TGTGCCAGCAGCTTATCGGCGGACAGGGGAGCAGATACG. Its translation: CASSLSADRGADT. The CDR3 in full is CASSLSADRGADTQYF.

Concerning this clone itself: At one end the junction does not follow the germline gene, possibly because of a read error. The read halts 3 residues ahead of the CDR3 end, with the missing end drawn from the germline J gene. Additional DNA sequences in this sample encode the identical CDR3. The chain links TRBV20-1 to TRBJ1-3; the D gene is possibly TRBD1 (6 bases). The CDR3 runs to 15 residues. The germline V gene encodes CDR1 DFQATT and CDR2 SNEGSKA (reference sequence). Partial CDR3 DNA: TGCAGTGCTAGACAACAACAGGGAGCTGGAAACACT. Its protein is CSARQQQGAGNT. The CDR3 in its entirety is CSARQQQGAGNTIYF.

Comment on this clone: The read gets to within 3 residues of the CDR3 end, and the germline J gene fills in the rest. The chain uses TRBV20-1 and TRBJ2-2; perhaps TRBD1 as D (6 bases). This CDR3 spans 16 amino acids. Germline CDR1 DFQATT, CDR2 SNEGSKA (reference sequence). Trimming removed 0 bases at V and 4 bases at J, with 15 bases between. The covered CDR3 bases are TGCAGTGCTAGAGATGGCCGGACAGCGGCCACCGGGGAG. It encodes CSARDGRTAATGE. The full CDR3 protein reads CSARDGRTAATGELFF.

CDR3 bases read: TGCGCCAGCAGCTTAGGACTAGCGGGGGGGCATTACGAG. Its protein product is CASSLGLAGGHYE. The CDR3 as a whole reads CASSLGLAGGHYEQYF. The J gene is TRBJ2-7, the V gene TRBV5-1; 15 bases line up with TRBD2. Sequencing ends 3 residues short of the CDR3 end; the germline J gene provides the rest. The CDR3 length is 16 residues. Germline assignment: CDR1 SGHRS and CDR2 YFSETQ. Trimming at V came to 2 bases and at J to 4 bases, leaving 4 bases not matched to a gene.

This clone ranks as medium-sized in terms of frequency. The read is 3 residues too short to cover the CDR3 end, so that end is filled in from the germline J gene. The chain recombines TRBV5-6 with TRBJ1-2, with a weak D call TRBD1 (5 bases). This CDR3 spans 12 amino acids. V shed 5 bases and J shed 3 bases, with 8 bases lying between them. Germline loops: CDR1 SGHDT, CDR2 YYEEEE. CDR3 DNA (partial): TGTGCCAGCAGTGCGGGGCACTATGGC. Its translation: CASSAGHYG. The whole CDR3 sequence is CASSAGHYGYTF.

Turning to this clone: Coverage ceases 3 residues before the CDR3 finishes, and the germline J gene fills in the end. The gene calls are TRBV19 and TRBJ1-2; TRBD1 agrees at 8 bases. Trimming cost V 10 bases and J 6 bases; bases outside gene matches: 19. In germline, CDR1 is LNHDA, CDR2 SQIVND (reference sequence). This CDR3 is 16 amino acids long. The CDR3 here is CATGEAGGTQVHGYTF. The sequenced part of the CDR3 DNA is TGTGCCACAGGGGAGGCAGGGGGCACCCAGGTACATGGC.

Points on this clone: Read data end 3 residues before the CDR3 end; the end is taken from the germline J gene. The J gene is TRBJ1-1, the V gene TRBV4-1, with TRBD1 matching 9 bases. V was clipped by 4 bases and J by 3 bases; unmatched bases: 3. Germline assignment: CDR1 MGHRA and CDR2 YSYEKL. The CDR3 loop spans 14 amino acids. The CDR3 sequence is CASSLDRGDTEAFF. The DNA read from the CDR3 is TGCGCCAGCAGCCTGGACAGGGGTGACACTGAA.

Comment on this clone: The CDR3 end lies 3 residues beyond the end of the read and is filled in from the germline J gene. The chain has TRBV30 and TRBJ1-5, with D unresolved. Germline V lookup: CDR1 GTSNPN, CDR2 SVGIG (reference sequence). This CDR3 is built from 14 residues. V was cut by 1 base and J by 4 bases, with 11 bases left in between. Incomplete CDR3 DNA: TGTGCCTGGAGTGCACAGAGCGGAAATCAGCCC. As protein: CAWSAQSGNQP. The whole CDR3 is CAWSAQSGNQPQHF.

The CDR3: CASSLVSQANEKLFF. Incomplete CDR3 DNA: TGCGCCAGCAGCTTGGTTTCACAGGCTAATGAAAAA. V usage is TRBV5-1 and J usage is TRBJ1-4; D might be TRBD1 (5 bases). Sequencing ends 3 residues short of the CDR3 end; the germline J gene provides the rest. V dropped 0 bases and J dropped 3 bases, with 9 bases sitting between them. This CDR3 region has 15 residues. Looked up from germline, CDR1 is SGHRS and CDR2 is YFSETQ.

To note about this clone: The sequence runs out 3 residues before the end of the CDR3; the remainder is reconstructed from the germline J gene. V gene TRBV19 combines with J gene TRBJ2-4; D not certain. There are 14 residues in the CDR3. Germline lookup yields CDR1 LNHDA and CDR2 SQIVND (reference sequence). CDR3 sequence reads: CASSIGWPADGQYF. The CDR3 DNA, read in part, is TGTGCCAGTAGTATAGGGTGGCCGGCGGATGGT.

Incomplete CDR3 DNA: TGCAGTGCTAGATGGGTGGAGCGGGGGGACCAAGAGACC. Amino acid sequence: CSARWVERGDQET. In full, the CDR3 reads CSARWVERGDQETQYF. V is TRBV20-1 and J is TRBJ2-5; 9 positions agree with TRBD2. The read stops 3 residues short of the end of the CDR3; the missing end is completed from the germline J gene. Trimming cost V 2 bases and J 0 bases; bases outside gene matches: 7. Per germline, CDR1 DFQATT and CDR2 SNEGSKA (reference sequence). The CDR3 is 16 residues long.

Details on this clone: The read comes to an end 3 residues before the CDR3 does, leaving the germline J gene to fill in the end. The gene calls are TRBV20-1 and TRBJ2-3; 12 nucleotides align to TRBD2. This CDR3 has 15 amino acids. V lost 4 bases to trimming and J lost 3 bases; unmatched junction nucleotides: 5. The germline V gene encodes CDR1 DFQATT and CDR2 SNEGSKA (reference sequence). CDR3 region: CSATTSGGMTDTQYF. The sequenced part of the CDR3 DNA is TGCAGTGCTACGACTAGCGGGGGTATGACAGATACG.

Points on this clone: The read comes to an end 3 residues before the CDR3 does, leaving the germline J gene to fill in the end. The genes are TRBV2 and TRBJ1-2; 8 bases match TRBD1. The junction had 15 bases not matched to a gene; V was cut back by 6 bases and J by 6 bases. Germline V lookup: CDR1 SNHLY, CDR2 FYNNEI. The CDR3 extends over 16 amino acids. The DNA read from the CDR3 is TGTGCCAGCAGGCGCGCGGACAGGGCGAGAATCCATGGC. This gives the protein CASRRADRARIHG. The whole CDR3 reads CASRRADRARIHGYTF.

About this clone: The sequenced fragment ends 3 residues before the CDR3 boundary, so the rest is inferred from the germline J gene. The gene calls are TRBV7-7 and TRBJ2-5; D unresolved. Germline values: CDR1 SSHAT, CDR2 FNYEAQ (reference sequence). V was pared by 5 bases and J by 4 bases, with 8 bases between. The CDR3 covers 12 residues. Here the CDR3 reads CASSPPGETQYF. The DNA read from the CDR3 is TGTGCCAGCAGCCCCCCGGGAGAGACC.

A word on this clone: Relative to the germline gene, one junction end is altered; a read error may explain this. The read falls 3 residues short of the CDR3 end, and the missing part is taken from the germline J gene. This chain joins TRBV19 and TRBJ1-1; perhaps TRBD1 as D (5 bases). The CDR3 sequence is 15 residues long. Germline V gene data show CDR1 as LNHDA and CDR2 as SQIVND (reference sequence). CDR3 sequence: CASGISRTGETEAFF. The CDR3 bases that were read are TGTGCCAGTGGTATATCAAGAACGGGGGAGACTGAA.

A remark on this clone: From the germline J gene comes the end of the CDR3, since the read stops 3 residues before it. V gene TRBV19 combines with J gene TRBJ1-1; possibly TRBD1 for D (6 bases). The CDR3 covers 15 residues. Germline CDR1 LNHDA, CDR2 SQIVND (reference sequence). The ends were cut back, 3 bases at V and 0 bases at J, with 11 bases in the middle. The part of the CDR3 DNA that was read is TGTGCCAGTAGTATTTTAGGACAGATGAACACTGAA. It encodes CASSILGQMNTE. The CDR3 in full is CASSILGQMNTEAFF.

As concerns this clone: The CDR3 end falls 3 residues outside the read, so it is completed with the germline J gene. The rearrangement uses TRBV6-2 or TRBV6-3 and TRBJ1-2; 9 nucleotides align to TRBD1. CDR3 length: 15 amino acids. Germline CDR1 and CDR2: MNHEY and SVGEGT. The sequenced part of the CDR3 DNA is TGTGCCAGCTACACCGGGACAGGGATCTCCTACGAC. Translation: CASYTGTGISYD. The whole CDR3 reads CASYTGTGISYDYTF.